This T cell receptor beta chain was found in a study of blood T cell repertoires in COVID-19. Study background: From T cells, B-cell-depleted T cells, or PBMCs came the material, which was cDNA or gDNA.

In Cohort 3, a recovered donor had either two negative PCRs, clearance, or symptom resolution. Germline lookup yields CDR1 SGHTA and CDR2 FQGNSA. V shed 5 bases, J shed 2 bases, and the junction held 3 bases outside the gene matches. The CDR3 has 16 residues. Clones were read by immunoSEQ multiplex PCR, and TCRdb kept only the in-frame ones, dropping some. Altogether some 490,000 clones are present, about 85% being singletons, with the ten largest covering more than 7.5%. This chain links TRBV7-2 with TRBJ2-1; 13 bases agree with TRBD2. This clonotype was obtained from a woman aged 55 to 70 who had recovered from COVID-19. The sample taken for sequencing was PBMCs or T cells enriched from blood (not recorded which). The chain's CDR3 is CASSQTSGGAYNEQFF. In nucleotides, the CDR3 is TGTGCCAGCAGCCAAACTAGCGGGGGGGCCTACAATGAGCAGTTCTTC.